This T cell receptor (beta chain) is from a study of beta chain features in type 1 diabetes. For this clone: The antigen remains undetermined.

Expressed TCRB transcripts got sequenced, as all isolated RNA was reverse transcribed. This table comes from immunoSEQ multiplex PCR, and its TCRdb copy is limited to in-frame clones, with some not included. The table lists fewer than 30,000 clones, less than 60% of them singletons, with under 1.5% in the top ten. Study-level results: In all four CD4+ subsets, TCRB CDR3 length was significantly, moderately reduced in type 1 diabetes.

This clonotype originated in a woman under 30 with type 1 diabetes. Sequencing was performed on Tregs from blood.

The CDR3 nucleotides are TGTGCCAGCAGCTTAGTGGCTAGCGGGAGTTCCTACGAGCAGTACTTC. Amino acids: CASSLVASGSSYEQYF. The chain is built from TRBV11-2 and TRBJ2-5; 10 bases match TRBD2. The J call is doubtful: the DNA matches TRBJ2-7 better. This CDR3 is built from 16 residues. Germline-derived CDR1 and CDR2 are SGHAT and FQNNGV.